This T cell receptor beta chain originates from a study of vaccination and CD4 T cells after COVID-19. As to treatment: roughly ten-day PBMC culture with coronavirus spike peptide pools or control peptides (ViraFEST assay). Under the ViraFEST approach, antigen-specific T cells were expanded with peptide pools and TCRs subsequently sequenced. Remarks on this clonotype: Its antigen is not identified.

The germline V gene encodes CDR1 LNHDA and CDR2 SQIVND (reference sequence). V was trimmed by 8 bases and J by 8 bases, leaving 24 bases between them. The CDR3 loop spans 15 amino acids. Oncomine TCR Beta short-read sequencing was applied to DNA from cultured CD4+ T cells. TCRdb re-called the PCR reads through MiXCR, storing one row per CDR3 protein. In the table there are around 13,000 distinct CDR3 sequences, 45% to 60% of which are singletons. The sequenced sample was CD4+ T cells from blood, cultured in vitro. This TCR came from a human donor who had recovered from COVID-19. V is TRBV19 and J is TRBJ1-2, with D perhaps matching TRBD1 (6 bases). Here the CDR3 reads CASAVPGAYVSGYTF. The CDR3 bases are TGTGCCAGTGCGGTCCCGGGGGCGTACGTATCCGGCTACACCTTC.